This entry lists 17 T cell receptor beta chains sequenced from one sample in a study of cytomegalovirus exposure and HLA in healthy donors. Amplification used 60 Vbeta primers and 13 Jbeta primers. Generated by immunoSEQ multiplex PCR, the TCRdb table keeps only in-frame clones and is missing some. This sample yields around 97,000 clones, of which under 85% are seen a single time; approximately 3.8% belongs to the top ten. The sample was PBMCs. The source of these receptors is a man aged 50 to 60 in good health and CMV-seropositive.

The chain recombines TRBV7-9 with TRBJ2-1, with D possibly TRBD1 on 6 matching bases. V gave up 7 bases and J gave up 5 bases, with 9 bases separating them. Germline values: CDR1 SEHNR, CDR2 FQNEAQ (reference sequence). There are 12 residues in the CDR3. CDR3 sequence (DNA): TGTGCCAGCATGACAGGAAACAATGAGCAGTTCTTC. This sequence encodes CASMTGNNEQFF.

This clone was seen once. This chain links TRBV7-3 with TRBJ2-5; D gene ambiguous. CDR1 SGHTA and CDR2 FQGTGA come from the germline V gene. The CDR3 loop spans 12 amino acids. The V and J ends lost 1 base and 5 bases respectively, with 5 bases between them. The CDR3 protein is CASSLNMETQYF. CDR3 coding DNA: TGTGCCAGCAGCTTAAACATGGAGACCCAGTACTTC. The full variable domain, rest sourced from reference TRBV7-3 and TRBJ2-5, is GAGVSQTPSNKVTEKGKYVELRCDPISGHTALYWYRQSLGQGPEFLIYFQGTGAADDSGLPNDRFFAVRPEGSVSTLKIQRTERGDSAVYLCASSLNMETQYFGPGTRLLVL.

The table lists this clone with a few counts. The genes are TRBV7-3 and TRBJ2-3, with D possibly TRBD1 on 6 matching bases. The CDR3 runs 15 residues. Trimming took off 5 bases at V and 5 bases at J, with 17 bases between the two ends. CDR1 SGHTA and CDR2 FQGTGA come from the germline V gene. CDR3 nucleotides: TGTGCCAGCAGCCCGTCCCAGTTAGGGGGAGATACGCAGTATTTT. Protein sequence: CASSPSQLGGDTQYF. Using reference TRBV7-3 and TRBJ2-3 for the parts outside the CDR3, the full variable domain is GAGVSQTPSNKVTEKGKYVELRCDPISGHTALYWYRQSLGQGPEFLIYFQGTGAADDSGLPNDRFFAVRPEGSVSTLKIQRTERGDSAVYLCASSPSQLGGDTQYFGPGTRLTVL.

The gene calls are TRBV6-4 and TRBJ2-1, with a possible D match to TRBD1 (6 bases). The CDR3 spans 16 residues. The V end was cut by 4 bases, the J end by 7 bases, with 20 bases between. The germline gives CDR1 MRHNA, CDR2 SNTAGT. CDR3 DNA: TGTGCCAGCAGTGCAGCGACAGGAGCCCCTGGGAATGAGCAGTTCTTC. This sequence encodes CASSAATGAPGNEQFF.

V usage is TRBV10-3 and J usage is TRBJ2-2; the match to TRBD2 covers 12 bases. J gave up 4 bases and V 4 bases, and 7 bases lay outside the gene matches. Germline V CDR1 and CDR2: ENHRY, SYGVKD. CDR3 length equals 17 residues. The CDR3 loop is CAISGSSGRGVTGELFF. The CDR3 DNA reads as TGTGCCATCAGTGGATCTAGCGGGAGGGGGGTCACCGGGGAGCTGTTTTTT.

This clone has more than one count but fewer than ten. This chain connects TRBV5-8 to TRBJ2-5; maybe TRBD1 (5 bases). V was trimmed by 6 bases and J by 7 bases, leaving 19 bases between them. This CDR3 has 14 residues. Germline lookup yields CDR1 SGHTS and CDR2 YDEGEE. CDR3 sequence (DNA): TGTGCCAGCACTCCAGATCTAGGGGAACGGACCCAGTACTTC. Its protein is CASTPDLGERTQYF.

The chain employs TRBV7-2 and TRBJ2-7, with 9 bases matching TRBD2. V lost 4 bases and J lost 4; bases outside the gene matches: 11. Germline V gene sequence: CDR1 SGHTA, CDR2 FQGNSA. The CDR3 sequence is 16 residues long. CDR3 in amino acids: CASSSDGSGRMYEQYF. Here the CDR3 DNA reads TGTGCCAGCAGCTCAGATGGTAGCGGGAGAATGTACGAGCAGTACTTC.

Only one count was recorded for this clone. The V gene is TRBV15, the J gene TRBJ2-5, with 7 bases lining up with TRBD1. The J call may not be correct, given that the DNA end is closer to TRBJ2-7. Germline values: CDR1 LNHNV, CDR2 YYDKDF (reference sequence). The CDR3 loop spans 14 amino acids. Here the CDR3 DNA reads TGTGCCACCAGCACGACAGGGTTGGACTACGAGCAGTACTTC. Protein sequence: CATSTTGLDYEQYF.

The V gene is TRBV7-3, the J gene TRBJ1-1; possible D gene TRBD1, 5 bases. Germline CDR1 and CDR2: SGHTA and FQGTGA. The CDR3 spans 13 residues. Trimming pared 10 bases from V and 3 bases from J, leaving 15 bases between. CDR3 DNA sequence: TGTGCCACTGCCAGGGAATTCGACACTGAAGCTTTCTTT. This codes for CATAREFDTEAFF.

CDR3 coding DNA: TGTGCCAGTAGTACCCAGGGTAATAGCAATCAGCCCCAGCATTTT. This translates into CASSTQGNSNQPQHF. V and J are TRBV19 and TRBJ1-5; D perhaps matches TRBD1 (5 bases). V was clipped by 4 bases and J by 0 bases, with 10 bases between them. Per the germline V gene, CDR1 is LNHDA and CDR2 is SQIVND (reference sequence). The CDR3 loop spans 15 amino acids.

The chain carries TRBV28 and TRBJ2-7; TRBD1 aligns across 9 bases. CDR1 MDHEN and CDR2 SYDVKM come from the germline V gene. The V segment lost 6 bases and the J segment 5 bases; nucleotides outside the gene matches: 5. The CDR3 covers 13 residues. CDR3 coding DNA: TGTGCCAGCAGAAGACAGGGGGTAAACGAGCAGTACTTC. Protein: CASRRQGVNEQYF.

DNA for the CDR3: TGTGCCACTCAACGGGGGAGCTCTGGGGCCAACGTCCTGACTTTC. Its translation is CATQRGSSGANVLTF. V gene TRBV6-1 combines with J gene TRBJ2-6; D might be TRBD2 (6 bases). Germline V gene data show CDR1 as MNHNS and CDR2 as SASEGT. With 10 bases removed from V and 0 bases from J, the gap between germline ends came to 13 bases. CDR3 length: 15 amino acids.

The rearrangement uses TRBV28 and TRBJ2-7; D gene unclear. CDR1 and CDR2 from the germline V gene are MDHEN and SYDVKM. The V end lost 3 bases, the J end lost 6 bases, and 15 bases lay between the germline ends. This CDR3 contains 14 residues. CDR3 loop: CASSFETVQGEQYF. Here the CDR3 DNA reads TGTGCCAGCAGTTTCGAAACAGTCCAAGGCGAGCAGTACTTC.

The rearrangement links TRBV28 to TRBJ1-2; TRBD1 matches 11 bases. CDR1 is MDHEN and CDR2 is SYDVKM in the germline V gene. The CDR3 length is 16 residues. The V gene end was trimmed by 6 bases and the J gene end by 8 bases; junction bases not matched to a gene: 14. The CDR3 is CASSSGAGQGAGGYTF. The CDR3 coding sequence is TGTGCCAGCAGCTCAGGAGCCGGACAGGGGGCGGGGGGCTACACCTTC.

The CDR3, as DNA: TGTGCCAGCAGCAAGACAGGGGGCGGAAAAGAGACCCAGTACTTC. Residues: CASSKTGGGKETQYF. The chain links TRBV5-4 to TRBJ2-5, with TRBD1 matching 10 bases. After removal of 4 bases from V and 3 bases from J, the junction contained 6 bases not matched to a gene. Germline CDR1 and CDR2: SGHNT and YYREEE (reference sequence). The CDR3 runs 15 residues.

For this clone: Sequence at one end of the junction differs from germline and may be a read error. The V call is TRBV5-8, the J call TRBJ2-5, with 7 bases that match TRBD1. The CDR3 is made up of 10 amino acids. CDR1 is SGHTS and CDR2 is YDEGEE in the germline V gene. The CDR3 reads CASSSLQGDF. The CDR3 nucleotides are TGTGCCAGCAGCTCCCTTCAGGGGGACTTC.

The chain links TRBV11-3 to TRBJ2-3; 10 bases match TRBD1. The germline gives CDR1 SGHNT, CDR2 YENEEA. This CDR3 has 14 residues. Trimming cost V 1 base and J 7 bases; bases outside gene matches: 2. The CDR3 spells CASSLGDRGNTQYF. The DNA of the CDR3 is TGTGCCAGCAGCTTAGGGGACAGGGGAAATACGCAGTATTTT.